This T cell receptor beta chain appears in the sequencing data of a study of Graves' ophthalmopathy and Graves' hyperthyroidism. TCR beta CDR3 amplification used RNA transcripts. The workflow started with a first-round RT-PCR run with HTBI primers and then moved on to a second-round multiplex PCR. A single record per CDR3 protein comes from TCRdb applying MiXCR to the multiplex PCR reads. The sample consists of about 150,000 distinct CDR3 sequences, roughly two fifths of them appearing once. The germline CDR1 and CDR2 sequences are MNHEY and SVGEGT. CDR3 length: 14 residues. V trimming: 8 bases; J trimming: 6 bases; junction bases outside the gene matches: 10.

The clonotype comes from a woman aged 40 to 50 with Graves' ophthalmopathy. The sample consisted of peripheral blood. The chain recombines TRBV6-2 or TRBV6-3 with TRBJ2-5; 9 nucleotides line up with TRBD1. The CDR3 is CASGLRQGEKTQYF. The CDR3 nucleotides read TGTGCCAGCGGATTACGACAGGGGGAGAAGACCCAGTACTTC.